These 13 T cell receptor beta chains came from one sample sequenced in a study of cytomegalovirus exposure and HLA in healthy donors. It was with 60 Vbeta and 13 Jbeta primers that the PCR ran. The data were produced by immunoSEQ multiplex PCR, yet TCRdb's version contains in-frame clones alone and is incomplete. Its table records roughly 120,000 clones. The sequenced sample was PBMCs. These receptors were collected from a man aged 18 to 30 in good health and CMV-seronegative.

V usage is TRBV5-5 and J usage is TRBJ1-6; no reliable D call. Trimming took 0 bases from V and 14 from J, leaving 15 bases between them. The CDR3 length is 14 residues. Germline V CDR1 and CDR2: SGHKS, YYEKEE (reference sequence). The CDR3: CASSLAVVLEALHF. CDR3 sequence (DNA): TGTGCCAGCAGCTTGGCCGTGGTTTTGGAGGCCCTCCACTTT.

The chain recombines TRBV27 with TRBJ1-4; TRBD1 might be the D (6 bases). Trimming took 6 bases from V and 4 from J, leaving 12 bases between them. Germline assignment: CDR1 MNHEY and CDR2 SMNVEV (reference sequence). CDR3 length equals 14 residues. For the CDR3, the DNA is TGTGCCAGCAGCCTACAGGGCGGTAATGAAAAACTGTTTTTT. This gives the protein CASSLQGGNEKLFF.

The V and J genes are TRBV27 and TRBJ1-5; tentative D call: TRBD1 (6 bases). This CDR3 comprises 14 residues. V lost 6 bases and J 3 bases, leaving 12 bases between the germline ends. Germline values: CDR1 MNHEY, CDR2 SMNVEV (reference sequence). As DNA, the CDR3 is TGTGCCAGCAGCCTGGACAGAAACAATCAGCCCCAGCATTTT. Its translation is CASSLDRNNQPQHF.

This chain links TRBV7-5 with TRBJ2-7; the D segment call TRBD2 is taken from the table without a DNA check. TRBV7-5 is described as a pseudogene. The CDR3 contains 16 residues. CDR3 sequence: CVRSLEASGQEYEQYF. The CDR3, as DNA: TGTGTCAGAAGCTTAGAGGCTAGCGGGCAAGAATACGAGCAGTACTTC.

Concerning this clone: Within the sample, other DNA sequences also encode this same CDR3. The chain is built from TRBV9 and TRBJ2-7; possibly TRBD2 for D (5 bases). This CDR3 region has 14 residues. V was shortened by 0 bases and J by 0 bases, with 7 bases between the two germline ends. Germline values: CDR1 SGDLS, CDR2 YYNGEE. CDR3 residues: CASSVEGSSYEQYF. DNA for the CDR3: TGTGCCAGCAGCGTAGAAGGGAGCTCCTACGAGCAGTACTTC.

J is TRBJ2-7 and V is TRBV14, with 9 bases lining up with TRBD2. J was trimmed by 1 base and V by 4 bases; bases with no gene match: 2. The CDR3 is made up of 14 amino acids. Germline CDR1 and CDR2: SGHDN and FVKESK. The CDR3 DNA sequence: TGTGCCAGCAGCCCGGGACTAGCATCCTACGAGCAGTACTTC. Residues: CASSPGLASYEQYF.

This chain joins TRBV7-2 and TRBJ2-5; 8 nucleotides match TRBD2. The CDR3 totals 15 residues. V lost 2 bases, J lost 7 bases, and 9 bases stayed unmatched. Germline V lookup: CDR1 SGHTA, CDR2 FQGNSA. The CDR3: CASSLRREGRGTQYF. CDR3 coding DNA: TGTGCCAGCAGCTTACGTCGGGAGGGTCGGGGGACCCAGTACTTC.

CDR3 sequence reads: CASSLGARNTEAFF. The CDR3 nucleotides read TGTGCCAGCAGCTTGGGGGCCCGGAACACTGAAGCTTTCTTT. This chain links TRBV5-8 with TRBJ1-1; D gene ambiguous. Between the trimmed V and J ends, which lost 0 bases and 1 base, there was a span of 7 bases. Germline CDR1 SGHTS, CDR2 YDEGEE. The CDR3 is 14 amino acids. Variable domain in full (rest from reference TRBV5-8 and TRBJ1-1): EAGVTQSPTHLIKTRGQQATLRCSPISGHTSVYWYQQALGLGLQFLLWYDEGEERNRGNFPPRFSGRQFPNYSSELNVNALELEDSALYLCASSLGARNTEAFFGQGTRLTVV.

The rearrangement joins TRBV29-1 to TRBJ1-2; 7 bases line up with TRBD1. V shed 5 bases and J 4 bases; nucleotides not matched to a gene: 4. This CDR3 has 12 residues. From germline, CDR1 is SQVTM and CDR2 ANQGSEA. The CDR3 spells CSVQTGSYGYTF. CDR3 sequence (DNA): TGCAGCGTTCAGACAGGGTCCTATGGCTACACCTTC.

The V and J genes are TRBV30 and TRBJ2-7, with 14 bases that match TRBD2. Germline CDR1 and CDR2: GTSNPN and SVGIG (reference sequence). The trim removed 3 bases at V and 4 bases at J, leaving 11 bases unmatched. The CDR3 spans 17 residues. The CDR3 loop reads CAWSLGTSGRISYEQYF. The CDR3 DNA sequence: TGTGCCTGGAGCCTCGGGACTAGCGGGAGAATCAGTTACGAGCAGTACTTC.

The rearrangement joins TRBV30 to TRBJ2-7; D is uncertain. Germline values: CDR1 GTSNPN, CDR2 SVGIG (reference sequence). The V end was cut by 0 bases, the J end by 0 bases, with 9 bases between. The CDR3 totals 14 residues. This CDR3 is CAWSVSRYSYEQYF. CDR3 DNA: TGTGCCTGGAGTGTATCGCGGTACTCCTACGAGCAGTACTTC. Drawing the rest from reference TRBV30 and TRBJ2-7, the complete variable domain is SQTIHQWPATLVQPVGSPLSLECTVEGTSNPNLYWYRQAAGRGLQLLFYSVGIGQISSEVPQNLSASRPQDRQFILSSKKLLLSDSGFYLCAWSVSRYSYEQYFGPGTRLTVT.

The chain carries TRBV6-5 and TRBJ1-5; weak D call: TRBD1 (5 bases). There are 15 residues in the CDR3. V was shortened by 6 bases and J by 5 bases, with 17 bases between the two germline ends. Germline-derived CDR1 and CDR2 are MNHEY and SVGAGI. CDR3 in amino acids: CASRGLTTSDQPQHF. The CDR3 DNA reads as TGTGCCAGCAGGGGACTAACAACTTCGGATCAGCCCCAGCATTTT.

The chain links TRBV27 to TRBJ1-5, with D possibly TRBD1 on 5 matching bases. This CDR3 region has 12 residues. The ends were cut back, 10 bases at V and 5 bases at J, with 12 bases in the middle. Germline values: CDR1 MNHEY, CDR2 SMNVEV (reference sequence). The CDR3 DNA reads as TGTGCCACCCCCGGGGGATATCAGCCCCAGCATTTT. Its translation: CATPGGYQPQHF.